These 21 T cell receptor beta chains originate from one sample sequenced in a study of blood T cell repertoires in COVID-19 (dated by TCRdb to 2019 to 2021). Receptor libraries were prepared by the immunoSEQ multiplex PCR assay. TCRdb re-hosts the immuneACCESS table, in-frame sequences only. Its copies lack some clones; in the studies checked, an unresolved V gene accounts for under half of them, and the cause for the rest is not known. This sample comprises tens of thousands of clones, around 84% of them detected only once. 30% to 40% of the sample goes to the ten largest clones. Sequencing was performed on peripheral blood. Receptors were obtained from a man older than 75 with acute or convalescent COVID-19.

This clone was counted between two and nine times. The chain couples TRBV3-1 (or the pseudogene TRBV3-2) to TRBJ2-2; the D gene is possibly TRBD2 (6 bases). The germline gives CDR1 LGHDT, CDR2 YNNKEL (reference sequence). CDR3 length: 14 amino acids. V shed 7 bases and J shed 4 bases, with 13 bases lying between them. CDR3 loop: CASNFRRGTGELFF. CDR3 coding DNA: TGTGCCAGCAACTTCCGGCGGGGCACCGGGGAGCTGTTTTTT.

V and J are TRBV20-1 and TRBJ2-7; D ambiguous. There are 11 residues in the CDR3. In germline, CDR1 is DFQATT, CDR2 SNEGSKA (reference sequence). Trimming removed 6 bases from V and 2 bases from J, with 8 bases in between. The CDR3 region has the DNA TGCAGTGCCCGCACAACCTACGAGCAGTACTTC. Translated, it gives CSARTTYEQYF.

J is TRBJ2-1 and V is TRBV6-1, with 8 bases that match TRBD2. In germline, CDR1 is MNHNS, CDR2 SASEGT. The trim removed 2 bases at V and 5 bases at J, leaving 8 bases unmatched. This CDR3 region has 16 residues. The CDR3 DNA is TGTGCCAGCAGTGAATATTCGGGCGGGGGGAACAATGAGCAGTTCTTC. The encoded protein is CASSEYSGGGNNEQFF.

The table lists this clone with a count of one. The genes are TRBV19 and TRBJ2-3, with D maybe TRBD1 (6 bases). This CDR3 has 15 residues. Germline V gene data show CDR1 as LNHDA and CDR2 as SQIVND (reference sequence). The germline V and J ends were trimmed by 1 base and 5 bases, with 13 bases remaining between them. CDR3 sequence: CASSIGAGVLDTQYF. CDR3 nucleotide sequence: TGTGCCAGTAGTATAGGGGCAGGGGTCCTAGATACGCAGTATTTT.

The chain joins TRBV27 to TRBJ1-1; D gene ambiguous. V was cut by 3 bases and J by 0 bases, with 5 bases left in between. Germline lookup yields CDR1 MNHEY and CDR2 SMNVEV (reference sequence). CDR3 length: 13 residues. The CDR3 region is CASSLQVNTEAFF. CDR3 DNA: TGTGCCAGCAGTTTGCAGGTGAACACTGAAGCTTTCTTT.

The rearrangement links TRBV13 to TRBJ2-3; the match to TRBD2 covers 8 bases. CDR3 length equals 20 residues. Germline assignment: CDR1 PRHDT and CDR2 FYEKMQ (reference sequence). J gave up 5 bases and V 4 bases, and 23 bases lay outside the gene matches. CDR3 sequence (DNA): TGTGCCAGCAGCTCCCCCTTGGGGCTAGCGGGCCCCTCCCAGGGAGATACGCAGTATTTT. Translation: CASSSPLGLAGPSQGDTQYF.

A few counts support this clone. The rearrangement links TRBV9 to TRBJ1-3; tentative D call: TRBD1 (6 bases). Trimming pared 1 base from V and 2 bases from J, leaving 16 bases between. The CDR3 runs to 17 residues. CDR1 and CDR2 from the germline V gene are SGDLS and YYNGEE. The CDR3 nucleotides are TGTGCCAGCAGCGTAAGAACAGGGAATATTCCTGGAAACACCATATATTTT. As protein: CASSVRTGNIPGNTIYF.

The rearrangement links TRBV29-1 to TRBJ1-3; 9 nucleotides align to TRBD1. Unmatched junction bases numbered 2, after V lost 5 bases and J lost 0 bases. Looked up from germline, CDR1 is SQVTM and CDR2 is ANQGSEA. CDR3 length equals 14 residues. CDR3 sequence: CSVWDRASGNTIYF. In DNA form, the CDR3 reads TGCAGCGTTTGGGACAGGGCCTCTGGAAACACCATATATTTT. The full variable domain, rest sourced from reference TRBV29-1 and TRBJ1-3, is SAVISQKPSRDICQRGTSLTIQCQVDSQVTMMFWYRQQPGQSLTLIATANQGSEATYESGFVIDKFPISRPNLTFSTLTVSNMSPEDSSIYLCSVWDRASGNTIYFGEGSWLTVV.

This chain connects TRBV7-3 to TRBJ2-1; the match to TRBD1 covers 8 bases. This CDR3 region has 16 residues. V dropped 5 bases and J dropped 6; count of bases not matched to a gene: 12. CDR1 and CDR2 from the germline V gene are SGHTA and FQGTGA. CDR3 region: CASSVTSGGYLNEQFF. CDR3 nucleotide sequence: TGTGCCAGCAGCGTCACCTCAGGGGGCTACCTCAATGAGCAGTTCTTC.

The chain recombines TRBV14 with TRBJ1-2; 8 nucleotides agree with TRBD1. CDR3 length: 16 residues. Per germline, CDR1 SGHDN and CDR2 FVKESK. With V trimmed by 1 base and J by 5 bases, 9 bases remained unmatched. Here the CDR3 reads CASSQVRQGPQYGYTF. The CDR3 DNA follows: TGTGCCAGCAGCCAAGTAAGACAGGGGCCCCAATATGGCTACACCTTC.

The chain uses TRBV5-1 and TRBJ1-1; 8 nucleotides line up with TRBD1. V lost 6 bases and J lost 0; bases outside the gene matches: 7. The CDR3 extends over 15 amino acids. CDR1 is SGHRS and CDR2 is YFSETQ in the germline V gene. The CDR3: CASTTGVGMNTEAFF. For the CDR3, the DNA is TGCGCCAGCACGACAGGGGTCGGCATGAACACTGAAGCTTTCTTT.

In DNA, the CDR3 is TGTGCCAGCAGTCGCCCGGGGGGGGAGCTGTTTTTT. Protein: CASSRPGGELFF. The chain couples TRBV6-5 to TRBJ2-2; a weak D match, TRBD2 (5 bases). V lost 5 bases and J lost 8, with 9 bases in between. Germline-derived CDR1 and CDR2 are MNHEY and SVGAGI. This CDR3 is built from 12 residues.

The chain is built from TRBV28 and TRBJ1-2; D perhaps matches TRBD1 (5 bases). The germline V and J ends were trimmed by 5 bases and 4 bases, with 14 bases remaining between them. CDR1 is MDHEN and CDR2 is SYDVKM in the germline V gene. The CDR3 has 14 residues. CDR3 sequence reads: CASSQRKGIYGYTF. The CDR3 DNA reads TGTGCCAGCAGTCAGAGAAAGGGGATCTATGGCTACACCTTC.

V gene TRBV5-1 combines with J gene TRBJ1-1; 7 bases line up with TRBD1. This CDR3 is built from 17 residues. The V gene's germline CDR1 is SGHRS and CDR2 YFSETQ. The V and J ends lost 3 bases and 1 base, in that order; junction bases with no gene match: 12. The CDR3 is CASSSPLGQLGNTEAFF. In DNA form, the CDR3 reads TGCGCCAGCAGCTCCCCCCTGGGACAGCTCGGGAACACTGAAGCTTTCTTT. Drawing the rest from reference TRBV5-1 and TRBJ1-1, the complete variable domain is KAGVTQTPRYLIKTRGQQVTLSCSPISGHRSVSWYQQTPGQGLQFLFEYFSETQRNKGNFPGRFSGRQFSNSRSEMNVSTLELGDSALYLCASSSPLGQLGNTEAFFGQGTRLTVV.

CDR3 region: CASNNDRARGAFF. The CDR3 region has the DNA TGTGCCAGCAATAACGACAGGGCCCGTGGGGCTTTCTTT. The rearrangement uses TRBV6-5 and TRBJ1-1, with 7 bases identical to TRBD1. The germline CDR1 and CDR2 sequences are MNHEY and SVGAGI. The length of the CDR3 is 13 residues. The V and J ends lost 7 bases and 11 bases, in that order; junction bases with no gene match: 13.

J is TRBJ2-1 and V is TRBV5-1; 8 bases agree with TRBD2. V lost 4 bases and J lost 3; bases outside the gene matches: 15. Germline loops: CDR1 SGHRS, CDR2 YFSETQ. The CDR3 contains 18 residues. Written as DNA, the CDR3 is TGCGCCAGCAGCCCCCGGGGGGCGACTAGCGCAAGCTACAATGAGCAGTTCTTC. Translation gives CASSPRGATSASYNEQFF.

The chain couples TRBV5-1 to TRBJ2-3; 13 nucleotides align to TRBD2. V was pared by 4 bases and J by 4 bases, with 6 bases of the junction left unmatched. The CDR3 has 16 amino acids. The germline gives CDR1 SGHRS, CDR2 YFSETQ. This chain's CDR3 is CASSPRTSGGADTQYF. The CDR3 DNA reads as TGCGCCAGCAGCCCTCGGACTAGCGGGGGAGCAGATACGCAGTATTTT.

The chain recombines TRBV18 with TRBJ2-1; TRBD2 aligns across 12 bases. Unmatched junction bases numbered 3, after V lost 3 bases and J lost 6 bases. The CDR3 contains 15 residues. CDR1 KGHSH and CDR2 LQKENI come from the germline V gene. The CDR3 protein is CASSPTSGGFNEQFF. DNA of the CDR3: TGTGCCAGCTCACCTACTAGCGGGGGGTTCAATGAGCAGTTCTTC. Using reference TRBV18 and TRBJ2-1 for the parts outside the CDR3, the full variable domain is NAGVMQNPRHLVRRRGQEARLRCSPMKGHSHVYWYRQLPEEGLKFMVYLQKENIIDESGMPKERFSAEFPKEGPSILRIQQVVRGDSAAYFCASSPTSGGFNEQFFGPGTRLTVL.

The genes are TRBV19 and TRBJ2-7; no reliable D call. Trimming left V 5 bases short and J 4 bases short, with 12 bases between. Germline V gene lookup returns CDR1 LNHDA and CDR2 SQIVND (reference sequence). This CDR3 contains 13 residues. CDR3 in amino acids: CASSENVGYEQYF. For the CDR3, the DNA is TGTGCCAGTAGTGAGAACGTCGGGTACGAGCAGTACTTC. Full variable domain (rest looked up from reference TRBV19 and TRBJ2-7): DGGITQSPKYLFRKEGQNVTLSCEQNLNHDAMYWYRQDPGQGLRLIYYSQIVNDFQKGDIAEGYSVSREKKESFPLTVTSAQKNPTAFYLCASSENVGYEQYFGPGTRLTVT.

This rearrangement joins TRBV5-4 to TRBJ2-1; 9 bases align to TRBD2. V trimming: 3 bases; J trimming: 6 bases; junction bases outside the gene matches: 7. Germline values: CDR1 SGHNT, CDR2 YYREEE (reference sequence). The CDR3 spans 15 residues. CDR3 DNA: TGTGCCAGCAGCTGGGAGGGACTAGCTAGCAATGAGCAGTTCTTC. It codes for CASSWEGLASNEQFF.

The rearrangement links TRBV3-1 (or the pseudogene TRBV3-2) to TRBJ1-6; D is undetermined. This CDR3 is built from 16 residues. V lost 6 bases, J lost 0 bases, and 12 bases lay in between. The germline V gene has CDR1 LGHDT and CDR2 YNNKEL (reference sequence). CDR3 sequence reads: CASSLGRVSYNSPLHF. The CDR3 DNA reads TGTGCCAGCAGTCTTGGGAGGGTCTCCTATAATTCACCCCTCCACTTT.